The present T cell receptor beta chain was sequenced within a study of shared clonotypes between healthy human individuals (TCRdb year 2020). About the full investigation: A couple of women and a few men aged 18 to 49 years were included in the cohort. Different laboratories and diverse techniques were used to prepare libraries and sequence TCR repertoires, to increase sequencing depth and limit assay-specific biases. Blood TCR repertoires of several healthy adults were deeply sequenced to estimate repertoire size and the extent of clonotype sharing between individuals. For each donor, CD4 naive and CD4 memory were each given three plates, CD8 naive was given two plates, and CD8 memory was given one plate. Each donor's leukapheresis produced roughly between roughly 0.85 and 9 billion PBMCs. General findings and caveats noted by the study authors: Pairwise subsampling indicated that sequencing depth was expected to affect the degree of clonotype sharing among donors. Incomplete sequencing was indicated by rarefaction of sorted-subset datasets, despite the large sequencing depth. Naive subsets generally had larger estimated clonotype richness than memory subsets. Because the study included a small number of donors, the genetic and exposure-history diversity represented was limited. Only blood was sampled, and tissue TCR repertoires likely differ from those in blood. Compared with non-shared clonotypes, clonotypes shared by all four sorted-subset donors had higher generation probabilities. When several donors were compared, the shared fraction of clonotypes was about 5% for naive CD4, roughly 3.3% for naive CD8, 2.3% for memory CD4, and 0.4% for memory CD8.

Donors were healthy HIV-negative adults with no recently reported acute infections or vaccinations. All donors were Caucasian adults living in Nashville, Tennessee, USA. CD4+ T cells were enriched by magnetic negative selection, after which naive cells were positively selected on CD45RA and the negative fraction was taken as the memory subset. Blood was collected by leukapheresis, and PBMCs were isolated by Ficoll-Histopaque density gradient centrifugation and then cryopreserved in liquid nitrogen vapor phase. Purity and quantity of every magnetically sorted T cell population were checked by analytical flow cytometry. Genomic DNA was isolated from each sorted fraction and quantified by UV absorbance on a Nanodrop 2000c. About this clone itself: There is no known antigen for this receptor. Per-nucleotide qualities are absent, and no much larger clonotype sits a single base away.

Per the germline V gene, MRHNA is the CDR1 and SNTAGT is the CDR2. The CDR3 holds 18 amino acids from the cysteine to the phenylalanine. Solely the CDR3 DNA is kept, with 54 bases framed from the first base. V is cut back by 6 bases and J by 3 bases, with 19 bases in the junction unmatched. Using the deep immunoSEQ assay, TCR CDR3 regions were amplified from genomic DNA by multiplex PCR. For each cell subset, the extracted genomic DNA was distributed evenly across all wells of several immunoSEQ 96-well plates, and each plate served as one replicate. For sorted subsets, approximately 200 ng of genomic DNA, equivalent to 25,000 to 35,000 T cell genomes, went into each replicate PCR. Purified libraries were measured with a Qubit 3.0 fluorometer, size-checked on a Bioanalyzer 2100, and measured again with the KAPA Library Quantification kit. Every immunoSEQ 96-well plate was sequenced on a separate single-read 150-cycle Illumina NextSeq 550 flow cell. On the authors' methods: Because the immunoSEQ output included only junctional sequences and no quality scores, the filtering could not be the same as the filtering used for full-length reads. Sequences were annotated with PyIR, a Python wrapper for IgBLAST v1.9, and V/J genes and CDR3 were assigned using IMGT germline references. Reads were removed for weak V/J assignments (E-value above 1e-6), missing CDR3, stop codons, out-of-frame junctions, or ambiguous translated residues. V3J clonotypes were defined as sequences sharing the same inferred V gene, J gene, and CDR3 amino acid sequence. Percentage overlap between repertoires was calculated by dividing the number of shared unique clonotypes by the size of the smaller repertoire. Richness of each repertoire was evaluated using RTK rarefaction, the Chao1 estimator, and Recon v2.1 estimates of unobserved clonotypes. For all TCRbeta clonotypes obtained by the gDNA method from several donors, generation probabilities were computed with OLGA. TCRdb carries this immuneACCESS record with in-frame sequences only. Its versions omit some clonotypes, under half of them owing to an unresolved V gene in the studies checked, with the rest unexplained. The DNA gave D and trimming, while V, J and clone size come from that table. This sample gives some 2,000,000 clones in total; about 95% of them show up just once. In total, the top ten clones hold 0.1% to 0.15% of the sample.

The clonotype comes from a young man in good health. Recombination connected TRBV6-4 to TRBJ2-7, with 8 middle bases fitting TRBD1. Sequencing was done on a sample of naive CD4+ T cells sorted from blood. The cell subset or site tag for this specimen amounts to: CD45RA+ positively selected. The sequenced DNA: TGTGCCAGCAGACACCCTCGGGACAGGCCTTATATTATCTACGAGCAGTACTTC. This gives the protein CASRHPRDRPYIIYEQYF.